This T cell receptor beta chain derives from a study of shared clonotypes between healthy human individuals. General study results and limits: Blood alone was sampled, and tissue repertoires likely differ.

The data were produced by immunoSEQ multiplex PCR, yet TCRdb's version contains in-frame clones alone and is incomplete. The data contain more than 2 million clones, 85% to 95% of them singletons. Of note for this clone: Its antigen is undetermined.

CDR3 length equals 11 residues. CDR1 and CDR2 from the germline V gene are MNHNS and SASEGT. V gave up 4 bases and J gave up 6 bases, with 4 bases separating them. This chain uses TRBV6-1 with TRBJ2-4; D is uncertain. The sequenced material came from naive CD4+ T cells sorted from blood. Subset specified: CD45RA+ positively selected. The sequence was collected from a man aged 18 to 30 in good health. As DNA, the CDR3 is TGTGCCAGCAGTGGGTTAAACATTCAGTACTTC. Translating gives CASSGLNIQYF.